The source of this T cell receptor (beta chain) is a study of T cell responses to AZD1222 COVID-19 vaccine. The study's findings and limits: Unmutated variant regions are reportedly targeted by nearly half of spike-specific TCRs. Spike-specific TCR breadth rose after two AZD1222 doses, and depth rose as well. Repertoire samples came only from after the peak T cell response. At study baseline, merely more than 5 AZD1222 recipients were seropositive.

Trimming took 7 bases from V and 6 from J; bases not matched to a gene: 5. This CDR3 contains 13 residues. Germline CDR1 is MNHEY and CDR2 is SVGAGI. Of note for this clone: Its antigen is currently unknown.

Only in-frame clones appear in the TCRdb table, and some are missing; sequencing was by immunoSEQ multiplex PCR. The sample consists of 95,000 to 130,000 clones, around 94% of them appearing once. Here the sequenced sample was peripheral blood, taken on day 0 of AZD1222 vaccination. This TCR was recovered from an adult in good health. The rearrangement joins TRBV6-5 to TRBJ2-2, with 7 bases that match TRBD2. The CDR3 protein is CASTIRGAGELFF. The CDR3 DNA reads TGTGCCAGCACTATCCGGGGGGCCGGGGAGCTGTTTTTT.